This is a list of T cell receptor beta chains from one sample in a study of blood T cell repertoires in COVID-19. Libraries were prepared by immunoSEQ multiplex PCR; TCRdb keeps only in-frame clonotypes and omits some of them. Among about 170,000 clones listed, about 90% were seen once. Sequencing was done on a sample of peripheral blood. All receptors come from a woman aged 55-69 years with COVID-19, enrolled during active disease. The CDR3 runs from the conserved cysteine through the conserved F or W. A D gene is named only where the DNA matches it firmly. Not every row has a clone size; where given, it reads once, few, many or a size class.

cdr3_nt: TGTGCCAGCAGTTTTACCCCAGGGGCGAGAACAGATACGCAGTATTTT
cdr3_aa: CASSFTPGARTDTQYF
v_call: TRBV6-5
cdr3_length: 16
j_call: TRBJ2-3
clone_size: once
d_call: -

cdr3_nt: TGTGCCAGTAGTCTCCGACTAGCAGATACGCAGTATTTT
cdr3_aa: CASSLRLADTQYF
v_call: TRBV19
cdr3_length: 13
j_call: TRBJ2-3
clone_size: -
d_call: -

cdr3_nt: TGTGCCAGCAGCCCCCGACATGTGTCAGGTGGCTACACCTTC
cdr3_aa: CASSPRHVSGGYTF
v_call: TRBV7-2
cdr3_length: 14
j_call: TRBJ1-2
clone_size: -
d_call: -

cdr3_nt: TGTGCCAGCAGTTTCAGTCAGCCCCAGCATTTT
cdr3_aa: CASSFSQPQHF
v_call: TRBV12-3/TRBV12-4
cdr3_length: 11
j_call: TRBJ1-5
clone_size: -
d_call: -

cdr3_nt: TGTGCCAGCAGTTTTTTAGACAGGGGGCCTAATTCACCCCTCCACTTT
cdr3_aa: CASSFLDRGPNSPLHF
v_call: TRBV6-5
cdr3_length: 16
j_call: TRBJ1-6
clone_size: -
d_call: TRBD1

cdr3_nt: TGTGCCAGCAGTTGGACAGGGTACACTCAGCCCCAGCATTTT
cdr3_aa: CASSWTGYTQPQHF
v_call: TRBV6-2/TRBV6-3
cdr3_length: 14
j_call: TRBJ1-5
clone_size: -
d_call: TRBD1

cdr3_nt: TGTGCCAGCAGCCACGGCCCTGGTAGGGGAAATACCTACGAGCAGTACTTC
cdr3_aa: CASSHGPGRGNTYEQYF
v_call: TRBV3-1/TRBV3-2
cdr3_length: 17
j_call: TRBJ2-7
clone_size: few
d_call: -

cdr3_nt: TGTGCCAGTAGTATGAAACGGTACAATGAGCAGTTCTTC
cdr3_aa: CASSMKRYNEQFF
v_call: TRBV19
cdr3_length: 13
j_call: TRBJ2-1
clone_size: -
d_call: -

cdr3_nt: TGTGCCACCAGTGATGCCGGGACAATTAGACAGTACTTC
cdr3_aa: CATSDAGTIRQYF
v_call: TRBV24-1
cdr3_length: 13
j_call: TRBJ2-7
clone_size: once
d_call: -

cdr3_nt: TGCGCCAGCAGTGTAGGGGGTTTCACTGAAGCTTTCTTT
cdr3_aa: CASSVGGFTEAFF
v_call: TRBV10-1
cdr3_length: 13
j_call: TRBJ1-1
clone_size: -
d_call: -

cdr3_nt: TGTGCCAGCAGTTACGGGCGAACAGCCTCGTCCGGGGAGCTGTTTTTT
cdr3_aa: CASSYGRTASSGELFF
v_call: TRBV6-6
cdr3_length: 16
j_call: TRBJ2-2
clone_size: -
d_call: -

cdr3_nt: TGTGCCAGCAGCTTGGGGGGGACTAGCGGGACCCCCTACGAGCAGTACTTC
cdr3_aa: CASSLGGTSGTPYEQYF
v_call: TRBV11-2
cdr3_length: 17
j_call: TRBJ2-7
clone_size: -
d_call: TRBD2

cdr3_nt: TGTGCCAGCAGTCTTACAGGGGACGGAGAGACCCAGTACTTC
cdr3_aa: CASSLTGDGETQYF
v_call: TRBV28
cdr3_length: 14
j_call: TRBJ2-5
clone_size: -
d_call: TRBD1

cdr3_nt: TGTGCCAGTATGCGCGGACTCGGAACCTACGAGCAGTACTTC
cdr3_aa: CASMRGLGTYEQYF
v_call: TRBV19
cdr3_length: 14
j_call: TRBJ2-7
clone_size: -
d_call: -

cdr3_nt: TGTGCCAGCAGCAAGAATGCAGGGGGATCGAACACTGAAGCTTTCTTT
cdr3_aa: CASSKNAGGSNTEAFF
v_call: TRBV7-9
cdr3_length: 16
j_call: TRBJ1-1
clone_size: -
d_call: TRBD1

cdr3_nt: TGTGCCACCTCCTTGGCGGGAGGATACTACAATGAGCAGTTCTTC
cdr3_aa: CATSLAGGYYNEQFF
v_call: TRBV5-8
cdr3_length: 15
j_call: TRBJ2-1
clone_size: -
d_call: TRBD2

cdr3_nt: TGTGCCAGCGGGACAGGGGTCTACAATGAGCAGTTCTTC
cdr3_aa: CASGTGVYNEQFF
v_call: TRBV5-6
cdr3_length: 13
j_call: TRBJ2-1
clone_size: once
d_call: TRBD1

cdr3_nt: TGTGCCAGCAGCTCGGGACTAGCGGGAGGCAATGAGCAGTTCTTC
cdr3_aa: CASSSGLAGGNEQFF
v_call: TRBV7-2
cdr3_length: 15
j_call: TRBJ2-1
clone_size: -
d_call: TRBD2

cdr3_nt: TGTGCCAGCAGTTCCCCAGGTTTTCCCTACGAGCAGTACTTC
cdr3_aa: CASSSPGFPYEQYF
v_call: TRBV28
cdr3_length: 14
j_call: TRBJ2-7
clone_size: -
d_call: -

cdr3_nt: TGTGCCAGCAGCGATATCCCGGGGACTAGGGTCTACTACGAGCAGTACTTC
cdr3_aa: CASSDIPGTRVYYEQYF
v_call: TRBV27
cdr3_length: 17
j_call: TRBJ2-7
clone_size: -
d_call: TRBD2

cdr3_nt: TGTGCCACCAGCAGACGCAGGGTGAACACTGAAGCTTTCTTT
cdr3_aa: CATSRRRVNTEAFF
v_call: TRBV15
cdr3_length: 14
j_call: TRBJ1-1
clone_size: -
d_call: -

cdr3_nt: TGCGCCAGCAGCGAGGGGACAGTTGCTGGGGCCAACGTCCTGACTTTC
cdr3_aa: CASSEGTVAGANVLTF
v_call: TRBV5-1
cdr3_length: 16
j_call: TRBJ2-6
clone_size: -
d_call: TRBD1

cdr3_nt: TGTGCCACCAGCAGATCTAGCGGGGAAAAACTGTTTTTT
cdr3_aa: CATSRSSGEKLFF
v_call: TRBV15
cdr3_length: 13
j_call: TRBJ1-4
clone_size: -
d_call: -

cdr3_nt: TGTGCCAGTAGTCCACCGGGACTAGCAAGGAATGAGCAGTTCTTC
cdr3_aa: CASSPPGLARNEQFF
v_call: TRBV19
cdr3_length: 15
j_call: TRBJ2-1
clone_size: once
d_call: TRBD2

cdr3_nt: TGTGCCAGCTCACCGCTGGGACAGGGGAACACTGAAGCTTTCTTT
cdr3_aa: CASSPLGQGNTEAFF
v_call: TRBV18
cdr3_length: 15
j_call: TRBJ1-1
clone_size: -
d_call: TRBD1

cdr3_nt: TGTGCCACCAGTGACTCCCGGGGGGCAAGCAATCAGCCCCAGCATTTT
cdr3_aa: CATSDSRGASNQPQHF
v_call: TRBV24-1
cdr3_length: 16
j_call: TRBJ1-5
clone_size: -
d_call: -

cdr3_nt: TGTGCCAGCAGCTTAGCACTTACCACCGGGGAGCTGTTTTTT
cdr3_aa: CASSLALTTGELFF
v_call: TRBV7-2
cdr3_length: 14
j_call: TRBJ2-2
clone_size: -
d_call: -

cdr3_nt: TGTGCCAGCTCACCCTCGGGACAGGGGGCCTACGAGCAGTACTTC
cdr3_aa: CASSPSGQGAYEQYF
v_call: TRBV18
cdr3_length: 15
j_call: TRBJ2-7
clone_size: -
d_call: TRBD1

cdr3_nt: TGTGCCAGCAGCCCGGACAGGCCTCCCTGGTACTTC
cdr3_aa: CASSPDRPPWYF
v_call: TRBV5-4
cdr3_length: 12
j_call: TRBJ2-7
clone_size: -
d_call: TRBD1

cdr3_nt: TGTGCCACCAGTGATTCGCCTACGAGGGGGTTTCTCAACGAGCAGTACTTC
cdr3_aa: CATSDSPTRGFLNEQYF
v_call: TRBV24-1
cdr3_length: 17
j_call: TRBJ2-7
clone_size: -
d_call: -

cdr3_nt: TGTGCCAGTAGTCCAAGCGGGACTACACAAGAGACCCAGTACTTC
cdr3_aa: CASSPSGTTQETQYF
v_call: TRBV19
cdr3_length: 15
j_call: TRBJ2-5
clone_size: -
d_call: TRBD2

cdr3_nt: TGCGCCAGCAGCCTTCTAGCGGAAATGAACACCGGGGAGCTGTTTTTT
cdr3_aa: CASSLLAEMNTGELFF
v_call: TRBV10-2
cdr3_length: 16
j_call: TRBJ2-2
clone_size: -
d_call: TRBD2

cdr3_nt: TGTGCCTGGACGCTATCCGGGACAGGATTCTATAGGCATGGCTACACCTTC
cdr3_aa: CAWTLSGTGFYRHGYTF
v_call: TRBV30
cdr3_length: 17
j_call: TRBJ1-2
clone_size: once
d_call: TRBD1

cdr3_nt: TGTGCCAGCAGCCTCGACAGGGAAGGCTCCTATTCACCCCTCCACTTT
cdr3_aa: CASSLDREGSYSPLHF
v_call: TRBV27
cdr3_length: 16
j_call: TRBJ1-6
clone_size: -
d_call: TRBD1

cdr3_nt: TGTGCTAGTGGTTTGCACCGGAGCTCTGGAAACACCATATATTTT
cdr3_aa: CASGLHRSSGNTIYF
v_call: TRBV12-5
cdr3_length: 15
j_call: TRBJ1-3
clone_size: few
d_call: -

cdr3_nt: TGTGCCAGCAGCCCGGCGGGGGAAAGATACAATGAGCAGTTCTTC
cdr3_aa: CASSPAGERYNEQFF
v_call: TRBV7-2
cdr3_length: 15
j_call: TRBJ2-1
clone_size: -
d_call: TRBD2

cdr3_nt: TGTGCCAGCAGTTCCTCCGGGGACAGGGGGAGGGACCAGCATTTT
cdr3_aa: CASSSSGDRGRDQHF
v_call: TRBV27
cdr3_length: 15
j_call: TRBJ1-5
clone_size: -
d_call: TRBD1

cdr3_nt: TGTGCCAGTAGTATAGTGGGGACAGGGTCCACCGGGGAGCTGTTTTTT
cdr3_aa: CASSIVGTGSTGELFF
v_call: TRBV19
cdr3_length: 16
j_call: TRBJ2-2
clone_size: -
d_call: TRBD1

cdr3_nt: TGTGCCAGCAGCCCCCTGAGCGGGAGGGCTATGTTACGGGAGCAGTTCTTC
cdr3_aa: CASSPLSGRAMLREQFF
v_call: TRBV28
cdr3_length: 17
j_call: TRBJ2-1
clone_size: -
d_call: TRBD2

cdr3_nt: TGCGCCAGCAGCTTGGATGCAGGGGGCTTTCAGCCCCAGCATTTT
cdr3_aa: CASSLDAGGFQPQHF
v_call: TRBV5-1
cdr3_length: 15
j_call: TRBJ1-5
clone_size: -
d_call: TRBD1

cdr3_nt: TGTGCCAGCAGCTTAGGATTGGGGGCCCCAGAGACCCAGTACTTC
cdr3_aa: CASSLGLGAPETQYF
v_call: TRBV7-9
cdr3_length: 15
j_call: TRBJ2-5
clone_size: few
d_call: -